This T cell receptor (beta chain) is from a study of blood T cells in healthy people across ages. Study-wide points: Per million T cells, TCR beta diversity dropped roughly linearly as age increased. Naive CD4+ cell counts and diversity both ran higher in long-lived than in aged donors.

For the second PCR, which ran for roughly 6 to 12 cycles, a sample-barcoded 5' primer and a J-beta primer mix were used. TCRdb called the 5' RACE reads again in MiXCR, with one record for every CDR3 protein. This sample yields 650,000 to 900,000 distinct CDR3 sequences, of which under 80% are seen a single time; 28% belongs to the top ten. Only one count was recorded for this clonotype. Its antigen is currently unknown. The CDR3 contains 14 residues. Trimming pared 3 bases from V and 0 bases from J, leaving 7 bases between. Germline CDR1 is MNHEY and CDR2 is SVGAGI. Input material: blood. The sequence came from a man aged 25-40 years in good health. The chain has TRBV6-5 and TRBJ2-3; tentative D call: TRBD1 (6 bases). Here the CDR3 reads CASSYDRSTDTQYF. CDR3 in DNA: TGTGCCAGCAGTTATGACAGGAGCACAGATACGCAGTATTTT.